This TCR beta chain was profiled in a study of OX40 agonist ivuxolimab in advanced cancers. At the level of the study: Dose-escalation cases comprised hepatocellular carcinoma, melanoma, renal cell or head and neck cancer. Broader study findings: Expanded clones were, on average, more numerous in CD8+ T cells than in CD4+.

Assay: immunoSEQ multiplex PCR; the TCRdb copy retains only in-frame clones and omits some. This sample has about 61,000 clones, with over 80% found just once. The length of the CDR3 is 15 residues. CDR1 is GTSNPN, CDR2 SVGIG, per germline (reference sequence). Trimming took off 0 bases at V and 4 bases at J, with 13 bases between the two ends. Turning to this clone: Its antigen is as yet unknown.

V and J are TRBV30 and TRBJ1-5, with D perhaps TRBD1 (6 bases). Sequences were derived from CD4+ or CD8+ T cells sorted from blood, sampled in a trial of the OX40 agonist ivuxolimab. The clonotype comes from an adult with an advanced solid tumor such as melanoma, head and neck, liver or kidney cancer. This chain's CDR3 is CAWSVPGGGNQPQHF. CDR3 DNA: TGTGCCTGGAGTGTCCCGGGGGGCGGGAATCAGCCCCAGCATTTT.